A single sample gave rise to the 8 T cell receptor beta chains below, sequenced in a study of early T cells in non-severe SARS-CoV-2 infection. TCRdb passed the 5' RACE reads through MiXCR, listing each CDR3 protein once. The data show roughly 88,000 distinct CDR3 sequences, about 14% seen once. The specimen sequenced was whole blood. These receptors were collected from an adult who was a healthcare worker with PCR-confirmed SARS-CoV-2 infection or an uninfected control (not recorded which).

This clonotype came up a few times. This sequence joins TRBV5-6 and TRBJ2-3; D remains unclear. This CDR3 region has 15 residues. Germline V lookup: CDR1 SGHDT, CDR2 YYEEEE. V was pared by 1 base and J by 0 bases, with 9 bases between. The CDR3 reads CASSLRGRSTDTQYF. In DNA form, the CDR3 reads TGTGCCAGCAGCTTGCGCGGCCGTAGCACAGATACGCAGTATTTT.

This clonotype was counted at least ten times. V gene TRBV5-4 combines with J gene TRBJ1-1, with D maybe TRBD1 (6 bases). The CDR3 runs to 15 residues. CDR1 SGHNT and CDR2 YYREEE come from the germline V gene (reference sequence). V lost 0 bases and J 1 base, leaving 10 bases between the germline ends. The CDR3 is CASSLASGANTEAFF. The CDR3, as DNA: TGTGCCAGCAGCTTGGCGTCAGGGGCGAACACTGAAGCTTTCTTT.

The chain recombines TRBV28 with TRBJ1-2; tentatively, D is TRBD1 (5 bases). This CDR3 spans 14 amino acids. Germline V gives CDR1 MDHEN, CDR2 SYDVKM. Trimming cost V 6 bases and J 5 bases, with 16 bases left between them. The CDR3: CASSTLTDRYGYTF. The CDR3 nucleotides are TGTGCCAGCAGCACACTCACCGACAGATATGGCTACACCTTC.

This clonotype has just a few counts. V is TRBV4-1 and J is TRBJ1-3, with 9 bases aligning to TRBD1. This CDR3 is 15 amino acids long. After removal of 1 base from V and 5 bases from J, the junction contained 3 bases not matched to a gene. The germline gives CDR1 MGHRA, CDR2 YSYEKL. The CDR3 loop reads CASSQGGQGRNTIYF. The CDR3 DNA sequence: TGCGCCAGCAGCCAAGGTGGACAGGGGAGAAACACCATATATTTT.

This clonotype has only a few counts. The chain has TRBV29-1 and TRBJ2-3, with 7 bases aligning to TRBD1. Trimming took 7 bases from V and 3 from J; bases not matched to a gene: 7. Per germline, CDR1 SQVTM and CDR2 ANQGSEA. The CDR3 length is 13 residues. The CDR3 sequence is CSADRDWTDTQYF. CDR3 bases: TGCAGCGCTGACAGGGATTGGACAGATACGCAGTATTTT.

The genes are TRBV6-2 or TRBV6-3 and TRBJ2-3; D is ambiguous. V dropped 2 bases and J dropped 3 bases, with 15 bases sitting between them. There are 16 residues in the CDR3. Germline values: CDR1 MNHEY, CDR2 SVGEGT. CDR3 sequence: CASSYRPPLRTDTQYF. Here the CDR3 DNA reads TGTGCCAGCAGTTACCGTCCACCGCTGCGAACAGATACGCAGTATTTT.

Ten or more counts support this clonotype. V and J are TRBV10-2 and TRBJ2-7; 7 bases are a match to TRBD2. Trimming took 3 bases from V and 6 from J; bases not matched to a gene: 2. Germline loops: CDR1 WSHSY, CDR2 SAAADI. The CDR3 loop spans 12 amino acids. Here the CDR3 DNA reads TGCGCCAGCAGTGAAACGGGGGGCGAGCAGTACTTC. This translates into CASSETGGEQYF.

The J gene is TRBJ1-1, the V gene TRBV10-3, with TRBD1 identical over 8 bases. The CDR3 contains 13 residues. Germline trimming cut 10 bases from V and 0 bases from J; bases unmatched to any gene: 4. Germline assignment: CDR1 ENHRY and CDR2 SYGVKD. CDR3 protein: CARRTGLNTEAFF. In DNA form, the CDR3 reads TGTGCCAGAAGGACAGGGCTGAACACTGAAGCTTTCTTT.